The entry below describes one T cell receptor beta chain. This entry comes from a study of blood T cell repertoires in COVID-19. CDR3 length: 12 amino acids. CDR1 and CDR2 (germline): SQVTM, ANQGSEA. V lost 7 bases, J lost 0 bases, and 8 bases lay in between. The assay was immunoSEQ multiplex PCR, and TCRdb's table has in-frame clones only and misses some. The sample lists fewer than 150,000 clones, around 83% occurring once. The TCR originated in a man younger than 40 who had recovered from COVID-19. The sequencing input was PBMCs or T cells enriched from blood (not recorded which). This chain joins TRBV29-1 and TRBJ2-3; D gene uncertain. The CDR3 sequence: CSAAPSTDTQYF. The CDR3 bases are TGCAGCGCGGCTCCTAGCACAGATACGCAGTATTTT.